The 5 T cell receptor beta chains in this list originate from one sample, sequenced in a study of blood T cell repertoires in COVID-19. The table came from immunoSEQ multiplex PCR; TCRdb's copy has only in-frame clones and leaves some out. The repertoire includes some 210,000 clones, just over 90% of them detected once, and 1% to 1.5% sits in the top ten. Sequencing used peripheral blood. These receptors were collected from a man aged 25 to 45 with acute or convalescent COVID-19.

This clone came up once. This chain uses TRBV6-6 with TRBJ1-1; D might be TRBD1 (5 bases). Germline V gene lookup returns CDR1 MNHNY and CDR2 SVGAGI (reference sequence). The CDR3 is made up of 14 amino acids. V lost 7 bases, J lost 3 bases, and 15 bases lay in between. The CDR3 nucleotides are TGTGCCAGCACCCTAATGGGGCATGACACTGAAGCTTTCTTT. This encodes CASTLMGHDTEAFF.

The CDR3 DNA sequence: TGTGCCAGCAGTCCCTTGGGGGGAAAGAACACTGAAGCTTTCTTT. Its protein is CASSPLGGKNTEAFF. The J gene is TRBJ1-1, the V gene TRBV5-6; weak D call: TRBD1 (5 bases). Trimming removed 5 bases at V and 1 base at J, with 15 bases between. The germline V gene encodes CDR1 SGHDT and CDR2 YYEEEE. This CDR3 contains 15 residues.

The V and J genes are TRBV19 and TRBJ1-1; possibly TRBD1 for D (6 bases). The CDR3 consists of 13 residues. Germline lookup yields CDR1 LNHDA and CDR2 SQIVND (reference sequence). V was shortened by 11 bases and J by 5 bases, with 18 bases between the two germline ends. This CDR3 reads CAVALTGMTEAFF. CDR3 nucleotide sequence: TGTGCCGTCGCCCTCACAGGGATGACTGAAGCTTTCTTT.

The chain recombines TRBV28 with TRBJ2-6, with D unresolved. CDR1 and CDR2 from the germline V gene are MDHEN and SYDVKM. The CDR3 length is 14 residues. Between the trimmed V and J ends, which lost 6 bases and 0 bases, there was a span of 6 bases. DNA for the CDR3: TGTGCCAGCAGCCTCTCCTCTGGGGCCAACGTCCTGACTTTC. Translated, it gives CASSLSSGANVLTF.

The V and J genes are TRBV19 and TRBJ2-1, with TRBD2 matching over 8 bases. Germline V CDR1 and CDR2: LNHDA, SQIVND (reference sequence). Trimming took 3 bases from V and 12 from J; bases not matched to a gene: 10. This CDR3 has 14 residues. This chain's CDR3 is CASSIGGREVGQFF. For the CDR3, the DNA is TGTGCCAGTAGTATTGGGGGGCGGGAGGTCGGGCAGTTCTTC.